This record concerns one T cell receptor beta chain sequence. The data were obtained in a study of control samples from healthy donors and cancer patients. Here immunoSEQ multiplex PCR was the method, and the copy in TCRdb shows in-frame clones only, minus some. The sample has about 170,000 clones, 90% to 95% seen once. Trimming took 3 bases from V and 6 from J; bases not matched to a gene: 8. The CDR3 spans 16 residues. Germline V gives CDR1 LNHDA, CDR2 SQIVND (reference sequence). The chain couples TRBV19 to TRBJ2-1; 10 nucleotides line up with TRBD1. Material: blood. This clonotype was sampled from a woman aged 30 to 39 in good health. CDR3 coding DNA: TGTGCCAGTAGTATGAGGGGGACAGGGGTCCCCAATGAGCAGTTCTTC. It encodes CASSMRGTGVPNEQFF.